Following are 31 T cell receptor beta chains from one sample sequenced in a study of T cells after yellow fever vaccination. TCRdb called the 5' RACE reads again in MiXCR, with one record for every CDR3 protein. The table records approximately 510,000 distinct CDR3 sequences, less than 25% of them present only once. Sample: PBMCs, taken roughly 20 days after the first yellow fever vaccination. Source of these receptors: a man younger than 30 who received the YFV17D yellow fever vaccine.

V usage is TRBV12-3 or TRBV12-4 and J usage is TRBJ2-5, with TRBD2 matching 11 bases. This CDR3 has 19 residues. The ends lost 5 bases at V and 2 bases at J; junction bases unmatched: 16. CDR3 residues: CASSRPTDLAGGSQETQYF. The CDR3 DNA follows: TGTGCCAGCAGTCGACCAACCGATCTAGCGGGGGGTAGTCAAGAGACCCAGTACTTC.

Many counts were recorded for this clonotype. At one boundary the junction diverges from the germline segment, which might be a read error. The chain links TRBV6-1 to TRBJ2-1; D is undetermined. CDR3 length: 13 amino acids. Looked up from germline, CDR1 is MNHNS and CDR2 is SASEGT. This CDR3 is CASGESSYNEQFF. CDR3 coding DNA: TGTGCCAGCGGTGAGAGCTCCTACAATGAGCAGTTCTTC.

This clonotype was seen only a few times. The V and J genes are TRBV7-2 and TRBJ2-1; TRBD1 might be the D (5 bases). The CDR3 runs 13 residues. Trimming took 4 bases from V and 9 from J, leaving 13 bases between them. Germline values: CDR1 SGHTA, CDR2 FQGNSA. The CDR3 sequence is CASSSNPRGEQFF. The CDR3 bases are TGTGCCAGCAGCTCTAACCCAAGGGGTGAGCAGTTCTTC.

The chain links TRBV7-6 to TRBJ2-5; 11 bases align to TRBD2. This CDR3 region has 14 residues. After removal of 5 bases from V and 4 bases from J, the junction contained 3 bases not matched to a gene. The germline V gene encodes CDR1 SGHVS and CDR2 FNYEAQ. CDR3 in DNA: TGTGCCAGCAGCACCGGACTAGCGGGAGAGACCCAGTACTTC. This sequence encodes CASSTGLAGETQYF.

Here the CDR3 reads CASSSPIHTSGGAATQYF. The CDR3 DNA reads TGTGCCAGCAGCTCGCCGATCCATACTAGCGGGGGGGCCGCTACGCAGTATTTT. The rearrangement joins TRBV11-1 to TRBJ2-3; 13 bases match TRBD2. V lost 4 bases, J lost 8 bases, and 15 bases stayed unmatched. Germline V gene lookup returns CDR1 SGHAT and CDR2 FQDESV (reference sequence). CDR3 length: 18 amino acids.

The sample holds a few counts of this clonotype. This chain links TRBV3-1 with TRBJ2-2; 8 bases are a match to TRBD1. V dropped 5 bases and J dropped 4; count of bases not matched to a gene: 6. CDR3 length: 15 amino acids. Germline assignment: CDR1 LGHDT and CDR2 YNNKEL (reference sequence). CDR3 in DNA: TGTGCCAGCAGCTGGACAGGGCGGAGCACCGGGGAGCTGTTTTTT. This encodes CASSWTGRSTGELFF.

This clonotype has more than one count but fewer than ten. J is TRBJ2-3 and V is TRBV5-1; D perhaps matches TRBD2 (5 bases). V was shortened by 0 bases and J by 2 bases, with 10 bases between the two germline ends. CDR3 length: 15 amino acids. The germline CDR1 and CDR2 sequences are SGHRS and YFSETQ. CDR3: CASSLGGLNTDTQYF. The DNA of the CDR3 is TGCGCCAGCAGCTTGGGTGGACTTAACACAGATACGCAGTATTTT.

This clonotype was seen a handful of times. This chain connects TRBV6-5 to TRBJ2-3, with D possibly TRBD1 on 7 matching bases. There are 15 residues in the CDR3. V lost 2 bases and J lost 6, with 15 bases in between. From germline, CDR1 is MNHEY and CDR2 SVGAGI. CDR3 protein: CASSYRQGGRDTQYF. The CDR3 nucleotides read TGTGCCAGCAGTTACAGGCAGGGGGGCAGGGATACGCAGTATTTT.

This clonotype was counted a few times. The chain has TRBV10-3 and TRBJ2-2, with D perhaps matching TRBD1 or TRBD2 (6 bases each). Trimming cost V 10 bases and J 6 bases, with 15 bases left between them. The CDR3 spans 13 residues. Per the germline V gene, CDR1 is ENHRY and CDR2 is SYGVKD. CDR3 residues: CATSLGGPGELFF. The CDR3 DNA reads TGTGCCACATCCCTGGGGGGCCCCGGGGAGCTGTTTTTT.

Only a few counts were recorded for this clonotype. The V gene is TRBV4-1, the J gene TRBJ2-3; the match to TRBD1 covers 8 bases. CDR1 is MGHRA and CDR2 is YSYEKL in the germline V gene. The length of the CDR3 is 14 residues. The ends lost 5 bases at V and 5 bases at J; junction bases unmatched: 6. CDR3 bases: TGCGCCAGCAGCGGACAGGGCGGTGGAGATACGCAGTATTTT. This translates into CASSGQGGGDTQYF.

V is TRBV4-3 and J is TRBJ1-1, with TRBD1 matching 10 bases. This CDR3 is built from 15 residues. The germline V gene encodes CDR1 LGHNA and CDR2 YSLEER. V trimming: 0 bases; J trimming: 9 bases; junction bases outside the gene matches: 7. The CDR3 loop reads CASSQEGTGDVKAFF. DNA for the CDR3: TGCGCCAGCAGCCAAGAGGGGACAGGGGACGTAAAAGCTTTCTTT.

This clonotype was picked up a small number of times. V and J are TRBV7-8 and TRBJ1-1; D is possibly TRBD1 (5 bases). V lost 2 bases and J 12 bases, leaving 13 bases between the germline ends. This CDR3 spans 12 amino acids. Germline V gene sequence: CDR1 SGHVS, CDR2 FQNEAQ. CDR3 nucleotide sequence: TGTGCCAGCAGCTTAAGGCAGGGCTCGCCTTTCTTT. Its protein product is CASSLRQGSPFF.

V usage is TRBV28 and J usage is TRBJ1-1; D call uncertain. The CDR3 loop spans 16 amino acids. V lost 4 bases, J lost 1 base, and 16 bases lay in between. CDR1 and CDR2 from the germline V gene are MDHEN and SYDVKM. CDR3 region: CASSSPGAIRNTEAFF. The CDR3 coding sequence is TGTGCCAGCAGTTCTCCGGGAGCGATCAGGAACACTGAAGCTTTCTTT.

This clonotype was counted only a few times. The chain's CDR3 is CAISAQGYEQYV. The CDR3, as DNA: TGTGCCATCAGTGCGCAGGGCTACGAGCAGTACGTC. V gene TRBV10-3 combines with J gene TRBJ2-7, with TRBD1 as a possible D gene (5 bases). V lost 4 bases to trimming and J lost 3 bases, with 7 bases between them. There are 12 residues in the CDR3. Looked up from germline, CDR1 is ENHRY and CDR2 is SYGVKD.

The J gene is TRBJ2-7, the V gene TRBV10-3; TRBD1 matches at 11 bases. V dropped 3 bases and J dropped 3; count of bases not matched to a gene: 7. CDR1 and CDR2 from the germline V gene are ENHRY and SYGVKD. The CDR3 spans 16 residues. The CDR3: CAISDGGTGGLYEQYV. CDR3 coding DNA: TGTGCCATCAGTGACGGAGGGACAGGGGGTCTCTACGAGCAGTACGTC.

This clonotype has at least ten counts. The rearrangement uses TRBV5-1 and TRBJ2-2; D possibly matches TRBD1 or TRBD2 (6 bases each). Trimming took 0 bases from V and 3 from J, leaving 12 bases between them. The germline V gene encodes CDR1 SGHRS and CDR2 YFSETQ. The CDR3 extends over 16 amino acids. In nucleotides, the CDR3 is TGCGCCAGCAGCTTGGCGGGGGCCGGGGACACCGGGGAGCTGTTTTTT. This translates into CASSLAGAGDTGELFF.

This clonotype was seen only a few times. The genes are TRBV20-1 and TRBJ1-6, with 9 nucleotides matching TRBD1. This CDR3 has 16 amino acids. CDR1 DFQATT and CDR2 SNEGSKA come from the germline V gene (reference sequence). After removal of 0 bases from V and 7 bases from J, the junction contained 7 bases not matched to a gene. The CDR3 nucleotides are TGCAGTGCTAGAGACCCGGGACAGGGTGGAAATTCACCCCTCCACTTT. It specifies CSARDPGQGGNSPLHF.

The chain recombines TRBV25-1 with TRBJ2-2, with TRBD2 as a possible D gene (6 bases). Germline CDR1 MGHDK, CDR2 SYGVNS. This CDR3 region has 15 residues. V was cut by 8 bases and J by 6 bases, with 19 bases left in between. CDR3 region: CASGGSEPGSGELFF. CDR3 nucleotides: TGTGCCAGCGGGGGGTCGGAACCAGGGTCCGGGGAGCTGTTTTTT.

V usage is TRBV20-1 and J usage is TRBJ1-1; D is ambiguous. There are 12 residues in the CDR3. The germline gives CDR1 DFQATT, CDR2 SNEGSKA (reference sequence). Trimming stripped 3 bases from V and 4 bases from J, with 9 bases between. Here the CDR3 reads CSASGPATEAFF. The CDR3 coding sequence is TGCAGTGCTAGTGGCCCCGCCACTGAAGCTTTCTTT.

The J gene is TRBJ1-6, the V gene TRBV11-1; D gene ambiguous. Trimming cost V 1 base and J 0 bases, with 16 bases left between them. The CDR3 sequence is 19 residues long. CDR1 and CDR2 (germline): SGHAT, FQDESV (reference sequence). The CDR3 spells CASSLDRGRLSSYNSPLHF. Here the CDR3 DNA reads TGTGCCAGCAGCTTAGACCGCGGACGTTTGAGCTCCTATAATTCACCCCTCCACTTT.

This clonotype was detected many times. J is TRBJ2-1 and V is TRBV6-6; maybe TRBD1 (6 bases). V lost 5 bases and J lost 13, with 15 bases in between. In germline, CDR1 is MNHNY, CDR2 SVGAGI (reference sequence). The CDR3 is 12 residues long. CDR3 sequence (DNA): TGTGCCAGCAGTACAGGACAGCTCGAACAGTTCTTC. Its protein product is CASSTGQLEQFF.

This clonotype has a handful of counts. The chain combines TRBV19 with TRBJ2-1, with 10 bases lining up with TRBD1. CDR3 length: 15 amino acids. With 4 bases clipped from V and 3 bases from J, the junction kept 3 bases outside the gene matches. The V gene's germline CDR1 is LNHDA and CDR2 SQIVND (reference sequence). The CDR3 spells CASSTGQGDYNEQFF. The CDR3 DNA reads TGTGCCAGTAGTACAGGACAGGGGGACTACAATGAGCAGTTCTTC. The complete variable domain, with remaining parts taken from reference TRBV19 and TRBJ2-1, reads DGGITQSPKYLFRKEGQNVTLSCEQNLNHDAMYWYRQDPGQGLRLIYYSQIVNDFQKGDIAEGYSVSREKKESFPLTVTSAQKNPTAFYLCASSTGQGDYNEQFFGPGTRLTVL.

The J gene is TRBJ2-2, the V gene TRBV6-5, with D hard to call. CDR3 length: 14 amino acids. V shed 2 bases and J shed 4 bases, with 8 bases lying between them. Germline assignment: CDR1 MNHEY and CDR2 SVGAGI. This chain's CDR3 is CASSYEKVTGELFF. The CDR3 region has the DNA TGTGCCAGCAGTTACGAAAAAGTCACCGGGGAGCTGTTTTTT.

The sample holds a few counts of this clonotype. The chain has TRBV27 and TRBJ2-5; TRBD2 might be the D (5 bases). CDR3 size: 13 residues. Germline V gene lookup returns CDR1 MNHEY and CDR2 SMNVEV (reference sequence). V lost 4 bases and J 5 bases, leaving 11 bases between the germline ends. As DNA, the CDR3 is TGTGCCAGCAGTTACGGGGAAAGGGAGACCCAGTACTTC. Amino acids: CASSYGERETQYF.

The chain combines TRBV6-5 with TRBJ2-7; D tentatively fits TRBD1 or TRBD2 (5 bases each). CDR1 is MNHEY and CDR2 is SVGAGI in the germline V gene. The CDR3 loop spans 16 amino acids. V lost 0 bases and J 4 bases, leaving 16 bases between the germline ends. The CDR3 nucleotides are TGTGCCAGCAGTTACTCGATGGGGACCGGGTCTTACGAGCAGTACTTC. Translated, it gives CASSYSMGTGSYEQYF.

The genes are TRBV6-2 or TRBV6-3 and TRBJ1-4; D unresolved. Trimming took off 2 bases at V and 13 bases at J, with 14 bases between the two ends. The CDR3 has 13 residues. CDR1 is MNHEY, CDR2 SVGEGT, per germline. The CDR3 loop reads CASSYRLSGRLFF. CDR3 sequence (DNA): TGTGCCAGCAGTTACCGGCTAAGCGGACGACTGTTTTTT.

As for this clonotype: The CDR3 carries no conserved terminal phenylalanine or tryptophan, so it likely arises from a read error. The gene calls are TRBV6-2 or TRBV6-3 and TRBJ2-3; 9 nucleotides match TRBD2. The germline V gene has CDR1 MNHEY and CDR2 SVGEGT. The CDR3 spans 16 residues. The junction had 12 bases not matched to a gene; V was cut back by 5 bases and J by 6 bases. The CDR3, as DNA: TGTGCCAGCAGTAGAACTAGCGGGTCTTGGATGGATACGCAGTATTCT. Translated: CASSRTSGSWMDTQYS.

The rearrangement uses TRBV9 and TRBJ2-1; the match to TRBD1 covers 9 bases. The CDR3 is made up of 15 amino acids. Germline V gene sequence: CDR1 SGDLS, CDR2 YYNGEE. V was clipped by 0 bases and J by 2 bases; unmatched bases: 0. CDR3 in DNA: TGTGCCAGCAGCGTAGGGGACAGGGCCTACAATGAGCAGTTCTTC. Translating gives CASSVGDRAYNEQFF.

In DNA form, the CDR3 reads TGTGCCAGCAAAAAGGGCTTAAGCTCCTACAATGAGCAGTTCTTC. This translates into CASKKGLSSYNEQFF. The chain employs TRBV6-1 and TRBJ2-1; D remains unclear. Germline loops: CDR1 MNHNS, CDR2 SASEGT. V lost 7 bases to trimming and J lost 0 bases, with 13 bases between them. This CDR3 contains 15 residues.

This clonotype appeared a few times. The gene calls are TRBV5-1 and TRBJ2-1, with 10 nucleotides matching TRBD1. Trimming took 4 bases from V and 6 from J; bases not matched to a gene: 7. In germline, CDR1 is SGHRS, CDR2 YFSETQ. The CDR3 has 15 amino acids. For the CDR3, the DNA is TGCGCCAGCAGCCCCGGGACAGGGGTTTTCAATGAGCAGTTCTTC. It is translated as CASSPGTGVFNEQFF.

At least ten counts were recorded for this clonotype. The CDR3 sequence: CASSPTGGAEKLFF. The DNA for the CDR3 is TGTGCCAGCAGCCCTACAGGGGGCGCCGAAAAACTGTTTTTT. This sequence joins TRBV7-9 and TRBJ1-4; 9 nucleotides align to TRBD1. CDR3 length equals 14 residues. CDR1 SEHNR and CDR2 FQNEAQ come from the germline V gene (reference sequence). V lost 5 bases, J lost 8 bases, and 6 bases stayed unmatched.